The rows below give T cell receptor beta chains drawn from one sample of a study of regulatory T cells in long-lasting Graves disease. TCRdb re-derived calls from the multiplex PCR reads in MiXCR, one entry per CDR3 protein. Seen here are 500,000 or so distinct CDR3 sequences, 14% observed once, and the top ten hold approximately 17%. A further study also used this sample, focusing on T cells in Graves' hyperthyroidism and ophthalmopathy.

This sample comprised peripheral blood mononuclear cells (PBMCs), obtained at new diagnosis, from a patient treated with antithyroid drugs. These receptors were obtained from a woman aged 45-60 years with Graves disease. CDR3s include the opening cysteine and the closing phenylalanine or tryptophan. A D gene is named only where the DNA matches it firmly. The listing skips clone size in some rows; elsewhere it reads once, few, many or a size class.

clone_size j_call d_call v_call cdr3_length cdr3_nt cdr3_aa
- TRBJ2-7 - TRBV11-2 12 TGTGCCAGCAGCTCCGGAACCTGCGAGCAGTACTTC CASSSGTCEQYF
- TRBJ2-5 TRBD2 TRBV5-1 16 TGCGCCAGCAGCTTGGAGCCTAGCGGGAGTCTAGAGACCCAGTACTTC CASSLEPSGSLETQYF
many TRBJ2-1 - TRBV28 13 - CASTSDYSGEQFF
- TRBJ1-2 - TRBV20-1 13 TGCAGTGCCACCCCGGAGGGGAACTATGGCTACACCTTC CSATPEGNYGYTF
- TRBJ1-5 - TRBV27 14 TGTGCCAGCAGTTTTTTCAGGGCCGGCCAGCCCCAGCATTTT CASSFFRAGQPQHF
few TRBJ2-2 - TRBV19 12 TGTGCCAGTAGGGGGTCGACCGGGGAGCTGTTTTTT CASRGSTGELFF
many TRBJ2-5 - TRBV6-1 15 TGTGCCAGCAGTATGCCGAGGGGACTGCAAGAGACCCAGTACTTC CASSMPRGLQETQYF
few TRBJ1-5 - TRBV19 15 TGTGCCAGTAGTACATCGAGGGGGAGCAATCAGCCCCAGCATTTT CASSTSRGSNQPQHF
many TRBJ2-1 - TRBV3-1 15 TGTGCCAGCAGCGAATCCCTTCCGTTCTACAATGAGCAGTTCTTC CASSESLPFYNEQFF
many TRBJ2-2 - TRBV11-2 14 TGTGCCAGCAACGCACAAGGGGTCACCGGGGAGCTGTTTTTT CASNAQGVTGELFF
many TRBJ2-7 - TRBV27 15 TGTGCCAGCAGTTTATCGGAGGGGATCTCCTACGAGCAGTACTTC CASSLSEGISYEQYF
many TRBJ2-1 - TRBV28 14 TGTGCCAGCACTCGGACTCCTTCCTACAATGAGCAGTTCTTC CASTRTPSYNEQFF
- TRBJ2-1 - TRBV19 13 TGTGCCAGTAGAGGGGACTCCCCCAATGAGCAGTTCTTC CASRGDSPNEQFF
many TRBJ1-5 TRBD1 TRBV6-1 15 TGTGCCAGCAGCTCGGACAGGGGATTGCGGCAGCCCCAGCATTTT CASSSDRGLRQPQHF
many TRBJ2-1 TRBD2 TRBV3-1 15 TGTGCCAGCAGCCAAGGGTTAGCGGGACACAATGAGCAGTTCTTC CASSQGLAGHNEQFF